The 30 T cell receptor beta chains below were found in one sample sequenced in a study of T cell responses to AZD1222 COVID-19 vaccine. Clones were sequenced by immunoSEQ multiplex PCR, and TCRdb holds only the in-frame ones, with some missing. The table has about 86,000 clones, about nine tenths seen once. Material: peripheral blood, obtained on day 0 of AZD1222 vaccination. All receptors derive from an adult in good health.

The chain couples TRBV6-1 to TRBJ2-7; D possibly corresponds to TRBD2 (5 bases). This CDR3 comprises 13 residues. Trimming cost V 3 bases and J 6 bases, with 12 bases left between them. Germline V lookup: CDR1 MNHNS, CDR2 SASEGT. CDR3 coding DNA: TGTGCCAGCAGTGATGAGGGTCCCTCCGAGCAGTACTTC. This gives the protein CASSDEGPSEQYF.

J is TRBJ1-6 and V is TRBV5-5, with D unresolved. The germline V gene has CDR1 SGHKS and CDR2 YYEKEE (reference sequence). The CDR3 is made up of 14 amino acids. V lost 2 bases, J lost 7 bases, and 10 bases lay in between. The DNA of the CDR3 is TGTGCCAGCAGCTTACGCCTAGAGAATTCACCCCTCCACTTT. Amino acids: CASSLRLENSPLHF.

The chain couples TRBV7-8 to TRBJ2-1, with TRBD2 matching 15 bases. CDR3 length equals 14 residues. The trim removed 5 bases at V and 14 bases at J, leaving 7 bases unmatched. Germline V gene sequence: CDR1 SGHVS, CDR2 FQNEAQ. This CDR3 is CASSTRTSGRGEFF. The CDR3 nucleotides read TGTGCCAGCAGCACCAGGACTAGCGGGAGGGGAGAGTTCTTC.

The rearrangement links TRBV11-2 to TRBJ2-3, with 12 positions matching TRBD2. This CDR3 is 16 amino acids long. Trimming at V came to 5 bases and at J to 3 bases, leaving 6 bases not matched to a gene. Germline lookup yields CDR1 SGHAT and CDR2 FQNNGV. The DNA for the CDR3 is TGTGCCAGCAGCCCGACTAGCGGGAGTAGGACAGATACGCAGTATTTT. Protein: CASSPTSGSRTDTQYF.

The chain carries TRBV5-4 and TRBJ2-7; 9 nucleotides match TRBD1. This CDR3 has 13 residues. After removal of 4 bases from V and 5 bases from J, the junction contained 4 bases not matched to a gene. The germline V gene encodes CDR1 SGHNT and CDR2 YYREEE (reference sequence). CDR3 protein: CASSDTGGHEQYF. CDR3 coding DNA: TGTGCCAGCAGCGACACAGGGGGCCACGAGCAGTACTTC. Based on the CDR3 plus reference TRBV5-4 and TRBJ2-7, the full variable domain is ETGVTQSPTHLIKTRGQQVTLRCSSQSGHNTVSWYQQALGQGPQFIFQYYREEENGRGNFPPRFSGLQFPNYSSELNVNALELDDSALYLCASSDTGGHEQYFGPGTRLTVT.

The chain links TRBV5-1 to TRBJ1-2; tentatively, D is TRBD1 (5 bases). The germline V gene has CDR1 SGHRS and CDR2 YFSETQ. The CDR3 is 13 amino acids. The ends were cut back, 0 bases at V and 7 bases at J, with 10 bases in the middle. For the CDR3, the DNA is TGCGCCAGCAGCTTGGATGGGGCGCTTGGCTACACCTTC. It specifies CASSLDGALGYTF.

This chain uses TRBV19 with TRBJ1-5; no firm D call. Germline loops: CDR1 LNHDA, CDR2 SQIVND (reference sequence). The V end was cut by 3 bases, the J end by 0 bases, with 9 bases between. The CDR3 totals 15 residues. CDR3: CASSILDPSNQPQHF. DNA for the CDR3: TGTGCCAGTAGTATTTTGGACCCTAGCAATCAGCCCCAGCATTTT. The full variable domain, its missing parts supplied by reference TRBV19 and TRBJ1-5, is DGGITQSPKYLFRKEGQNVTLSCEQNLNHDAMYWYRQDPGQGLRLIYYSQIVNDFQKGDIAEGYSVSREKKESFPLTVTSAQKNPTAFYLCASSILDPSNQPQHFGDGTRLSIL.

The chain employs TRBV2 and TRBJ2-5; 15 bases agree with TRBD2. The trim removed 6 bases at V and 5 bases at J, leaving 10 bases unmatched. The CDR3 extends over 17 amino acids. From germline, CDR1 is SNHLY and CDR2 FYNNEI. CDR3 loop: CASRTGLAGGPWETQYF. CDR3 sequence (DNA): TGTGCCAGCAGAACTGGACTAGCGGGAGGGCCATGGGAGACCCAGTACTTC. Together with reference TRBV2 and TRBJ2-5, the CDR3 gives the full variable domain: EPEVTQTPSHQVTQMGQEVILRCVPISNHLYFYWYRQILGQKVEFLVSFYNNEISEKSEIFDDQFSVERPDGSNFTLKIRSTKLEDSAMYFCASRTGLAGGPWETQYFGPGTRLLVL.

The rearrangement uses TRBV5-4 and TRBJ2-7, with D maybe TRBD2 (5 bases). V lost 5 bases, J lost 0 bases, and 12 bases lay in between. Germline values: CDR1 SGHNT, CDR2 YYREEE (reference sequence). The CDR3 runs 14 residues. The CDR3 sequence is CASRKLGGSYEQYF. The CDR3, as DNA: TGTGCCAGCAGAAAACTAGGAGGCTCCTACGAGCAGTACTTC.

The chain links TRBV27 to TRBJ1-1; D may be TRBD1 (6 bases). Trimming shortened V by 8 bases and J by 1 base, and 17 bases separated the two germline ends. Germline V gene data show CDR1 as MNHEY and CDR2 as SMNVEV (reference sequence). CDR3 size: 15 residues. In DNA form, the CDR3 reads TGTGCCAGCCGACACAGGGAAGCAACGAACACTGAAGCTTTCTTT. This encodes CASRHREATNTEAFF.

By sample fraction, this clone is medium-sized (0.01 to 0.1%). The chain couples TRBV6-1 to TRBJ1-5; a possible D gene is TRBD1 (5 bases). Germline V gives CDR1 MNHNS, CDR2 SASEGT. The CDR3 sequence is 15 residues long. Trimming took 1 base from V and 7 from J, leaving 14 bases between them. The CDR3 sequence: CASSEVGARRQPQHF. The DNA of the CDR3 is TGTGCCAGCAGTGAAGTCGGGGCGCGTAGGCAGCCCCAGCATTTT.

The genes are TRBV28 and TRBJ1-1; D is unresolved. V lost 6 bases to trimming and J lost 8 bases, with 13 bases between them. The CDR3 is 12 residues long. Per the germline V gene, CDR1 is MDHEN and CDR2 is SYDVKM. DNA of the CDR3: TGTGCCAGCAGCCCGGCGAGACTCGAAGCTTTCTTT. Its protein product is CASSPARLEAFF.

The chain joins TRBV13 to TRBJ1-1; 7 bases are shared with TRBD1. J was trimmed by 1 base and V by 3 bases; bases with no gene match: 8. The CDR3 totals 16 residues. In germline, CDR1 is PRHDT, CDR2 FYEKMQ (reference sequence). The CDR3 is CASSLTGLGENTEAFF. For the CDR3, the DNA is TGTGCCAGCAGCTTGACAGGGCTAGGGGAGAACACTGAAGCTTTCTTT.

The V and J genes are TRBV5-4 and TRBJ2-1; D unresolved. V was pared by 4 bases and J by 6 bases, with 11 bases between. Germline CDR1 is SGHNT and CDR2 is YYREEE (reference sequence). The CDR3 runs 13 residues. The CDR3, as DNA: TGTGCCAGCAGCCACACATTGAGCAATGAGCAGTTCTTC. Protein product: CASSHTLSNEQFF. The full variable domain, completed using reference TRBV5-4 and TRBJ2-1, is ETGVTQSPTHLIKTRGQQVTLRCSSQSGHNTVSWYQQALGQGPQFIFQYYREEENGRGNFPPRFSGLQFPNYSSELNVNALELDDSALYLCASSHTLSNEQFFGPGTRLTVL.

V usage is TRBV11-2 and J usage is TRBJ2-3; D gene ambiguous. CDR1 SGHAT and CDR2 FQNNGV come from the germline V gene. This CDR3 spans 14 amino acids. V lost 0 bases and J lost 3, with 7 bases in between. CDR3 in amino acids: CASSLEGRTDTQYF. CDR3 sequence (DNA): TGTGCCAGCAGCTTAGAAGGCCGAACAGATACGCAGTATTTT. The whole variable domain, filled in from reference TRBV11-2 and TRBJ2-3, reads EAGVAQSPRYKIIEKRQSVAFWCNPISGHATLYWYQQILGQGPKLLIQFQNNGVVDDSQLPKDRFSAERLKGVDSTLKIQPAKLEDSAVYLCASSLEGRTDTQYFGPGTRLTVL.

This chain uses TRBV9 with TRBJ2-5, with TRBD2 matching 8 bases. CDR3 length equals 15 residues. Germline V gene data show CDR1 as SGDLS and CDR2 as YYNGEE. The V and J ends lost 3 bases and 4 bases, in that order; junction bases with no gene match: 8. The CDR3 region has the DNA TGTGCCAGCAGCGCCGGTGGGACTAGGGGAGAGACCCAGTACTTC. It codes for CASSAGGTRGETQYF.

The table lists this clone with a few counts. The chain has TRBV10-3 and TRBJ2-7, with TRBD2 as a possible D gene (6 bases). The ends were cut back, 8 bases at V and 7 bases at J, with 24 bases in the middle. The CDR3 spans 15 residues. CDR1 is ENHRY and CDR2 is SYGVKD in the germline V gene. CDR3 sequence (DNA): TGTGCCATCGCCAAACCTGGGGAGGTGGCACCTGAGCAGTACTTC. Its translation is CAIAKPGEVAPEQYF.

The rearrangement joins TRBV10-1 to TRBJ1-2; D call uncertain. There are 13 residues in the CDR3. Germline values: CDR1 WNHNN, CDR2 SYGVQD (reference sequence). V lost 4 bases to trimming and J lost 4 bases, with 10 bases between them. CDR3 sequence reads: CASSAGRSYGYTF. The CDR3 DNA reads as TGCGCCAGCAGTGCAGGCCGAAGCTATGGCTACACCTTC.

The CDR3 sequence is CASSSGTRSNQPQHF. The CDR3 bases are TGTGCCAGCAGCTCAGGGACAAGGAGCAATCAGCCCCAGCATTTT. This chain uses TRBV7-8 with TRBJ1-5, with a weak D call TRBD1 (6 bases). The ends were cut back, 4 bases at V and 1 base at J, with 11 bases in the middle. Per germline, CDR1 SGHVS and CDR2 FQNEAQ. The CDR3 is made up of 15 amino acids. Using reference TRBV7-8 and TRBJ1-5 for the parts outside the CDR3, the full variable domain is GAGVSQSPRYKVAKRGQDVALRCDPISGHVSLFWYQQALGQGPEFLTYFQNEAQLDKSGLPSDRFFAERPEGSVSTLKIQRTQQEDSAVYLCASSSGTRSNQPQHFGDGTRLSIL.

The V and J genes are TRBV11-2 and TRBJ2-7; D unclear. The V end lost 0 bases, the J end lost 7 bases, and 7 bases lay between the germline ends. The CDR3 is made up of 12 amino acids. The germline CDR1 and CDR2 sequences are SGHAT and FQNNGV. The CDR3: CASSLDRWEQYF. As DNA, the CDR3 is TGTGCCAGCAGCTTAGATCGGTGGGAGCAGTACTTC.

In DNA form, the CDR3 reads TGTGCCAGCAGTTTAGTTGGGGACAGGGGTTCCTACGAGCAGTACTTC. Encoded protein: CASSLVGDRGSYEQYF. The rearrangement joins TRBV27 to TRBJ2-7, with 10 bases aligning to TRBD1. The germline CDR1 and CDR2 sequences are MNHEY and SMNVEV (reference sequence). The CDR3 runs to 16 residues. V was pared by 2 bases and J by 1 base, with 5 bases of the junction left unmatched.

This chain links TRBV21-1 with TRBJ2-7; the D call of TRBD2 is as the table states it, not checked on the DNA. TRBV21-1 is described as a pseudogene. The CDR3 length is 20 residues. The CDR3 spells CASSKSLQSGRASGTYEQYF. CDR3 nucleotides: TGTGCCAGCAGCAAATCCCTCCAGTCTGGCCGGGCTAGCGGGACCTACGAGCAGTACTTC.

The V and J genes are TRBV6-6 and TRBJ1-1, with D hard to call. Trimming removed 5 bases from V and 11 bases from J, with 6 bases in between. The CDR3 totals 9 residues. Looked up from germline, CDR1 is MNHNY and CDR2 is SVGAGI (reference sequence). In DNA form, the CDR3 reads TGTGCCAGCAGTAGTCCGGCTTTCTTT. It encodes CASSSPAFF.

The chain has TRBV6-6 and TRBJ2-2, with D tentatively TRBD2 (6 bases). V lost 4 bases and J 7 bases, leaving 13 bases between the germline ends. Germline CDR1 reads MNHNY; CDR2 reads SVGAGI (reference sequence). This CDR3 contains 14 residues. The CDR3 is CASSFGGVDGELFF. The CDR3 DNA follows: TGTGCCAGCAGTTTTGGAGGGGTTGACGGGGAGCTGTTTTTT.

The chain couples TRBV7-2 to TRBJ1-1; D not certain. CDR1 and CDR2 from the germline V gene are SGHTA and FQGNSA. This CDR3 region has 13 residues. Trimming pared 2 bases from V and 1 base from J, leaving 5 bases between. Here the CDR3 DNA reads TGTGCCAGCAGCTTAAAAGCGAACACTGAAGCTTTCTTT. This encodes CASSLKANTEAFF.

This clone has only one observation. The chain employs TRBV9 and TRBJ2-7; 8 nucleotides match TRBD1. With 0 bases clipped from V and 0 bases from J, the junction kept 2 bases outside the gene matches. Germline CDR1 reads SGDLS; CDR2 reads YYNGEE. CDR3 size: 15 residues. The chain's CDR3 is CASSVEGQDSYEQYF. In nucleotides, the CDR3 is TGTGCCAGCAGCGTAGAGGGACAGGACTCCTACGAGCAGTACTTC.

The CDR3: CSASNRGSATNEKLFF. In nucleotides, the CDR3 is TGCAGTGCTAGTAACAGGGGGAGTGCAACTAATGAAAAACTGTTTTTT. The V gene is TRBV20-1, the J gene TRBJ1-4; TRBD1 matches at 8 bases. The CDR3 totals 16 residues. Germline values: CDR1 DFQATT, CDR2 SNEGSKA (reference sequence). V gave up 3 bases and J gave up 0 bases; unmatched junction bases: 6.

This clone appeared once. The rearrangement joins TRBV24-1 to TRBJ1-4, with a weak D call TRBD1 (5 bases). This CDR3 has 13 residues. Trimming removed 9 bases at V and 6 bases at J, with 13 bases between. Germline assignment: CDR1 KGHDR and CDR2 SFDVKD. The DNA for the CDR3 is TGTGCCACCTCTGGGGGGAACTATGAAAAACTGTTTTTT. Amino acids: CATSGGNYEKLFF.

V usage is TRBV30 and J usage is TRBJ1-2; maybe TRBD1 (5 bases). In germline, CDR1 is GTSNPN, CDR2 SVGIG (reference sequence). The CDR3 consists of 12 residues. Between the trimmed V and J ends, which lost 0 bases and 6 bases, there was a span of 8 bases. CDR3 in amino acids: CAWSVGGNGYTF. The CDR3 coding sequence is TGTGCCTGGAGTGTGGGGGGAAATGGCTACACCTTC.

The J gene is TRBJ2-2, the V gene TRBV19; perhaps TRBD1 as D (6 bases). Germline values: CDR1 LNHDA, CDR2 SQIVND (reference sequence). The CDR3 covers 15 residues. V lost 3 bases to trimming and J lost 4 bases, with 12 bases between them. CDR3: CASSIDRRSTGELFF. The CDR3 DNA follows: TGTGCCAGTAGTATTGACAGGAGAAGCACCGGGGAGCTGTTTTTT.